The clone carrying this T cell receptor beta chain was observed a few times. The CDR3 extends over 15 amino acids. V lost 1 base and J lost 7, with 11 bases in between. Looked up from germline, CDR1 is MNHEY and CDR2 is SVGAGI. The sample belongs to a study of CD8 T cells in ankylosing spondylitis. MiXCR was run by TCRdb on the 5' RACE reads, yielding one entry per CDR3 protein. The repertoire holds roughly 190,000 distinct CDR3 sequences, with 9.5% to 15% as singletons. The sequenced sample was blood, either unsorted or a sorted T cell fraction (not recorded which). The TCR comes from a male donor with ankylosing spondylitis or in good health (not recorded which). The chain employs TRBV6-5 and TRBJ1-6; D might be TRBD1 (5 bases). The CDR3 region is CASSYWTKGNSPLHF. The CDR3 nucleotides read TGTGCCAGCAGTTACTGGACAAAGGGAAATTCACCCCTCCACTTT.